Shown below are 22 T cell receptor beta chains from a single sample sequenced in a study of immune evolution from preneoplasia to lung adenocarcinoma. TCRdb's table, derived via immunoSEQ multiplex PCR, lists solely in-frame clones and lacks some. Of about 4,900 clones listed, more than 60% are singletons. The sample was FFPE minimally invasive lung adenocarcinoma tissue. The receptor set was obtained from a person aged 50-75 years with lung adenocarcinoma.

This sequence joins TRBV7-9 and TRBJ2-1; no reliable D call. Germline V lookup: CDR1 SEHNR, CDR2 FQNEAQ (reference sequence). Deletions cut 1 base from V and 9 bases from J, with 10 bases between. The CDR3 is 13 amino acids. The CDR3 reads CASSLEGLGEQFF. The CDR3 DNA follows: TGTGCCAGCAGCTTAGAAGGGCTGGGTGAGCAGTTCTTC.

The chain carries TRBV18 and TRBJ2-7; no definite D call. Germline V gene sequence: CDR1 KGHSH, CDR2 LQKENI. V shed 6 bases and J shed 5 bases, with 11 bases lying between them. The CDR3 totals 12 residues. The CDR3 region is CASSPGGDEQYF. CDR3 sequence (DNA): TGTGCCAGCTCCCCCGGCGGAGACGAGCAGTACTTC.

V and J are TRBV28 and TRBJ2-2; no firm D call. The CDR3 contains 14 residues. In germline, CDR1 is MDHEN, CDR2 SYDVKM. V was shortened by 6 bases and J by 7 bases, with 15 bases between the two germline ends. DNA for the CDR3: TGTGCCAGCAGCCCCGCAAATTCCTACGGGGAGCTGTTTTTT. It specifies CASSPANSYGELFF.

This clone was seen a few times. The genes are TRBV6-5 and TRBJ2-1; D unclear. This CDR3 spans 12 amino acids. The germline gives CDR1 MNHEY, CDR2 SVGAGI. V shed 7 bases and J shed 1 base, with 5 bases lying between them. This CDR3 reads CASTASYNEQFF. Here the CDR3 DNA reads TGTGCCAGCACTGCATCCTACAATGAGCAGTTCTTC.

In regard to this clone: The CDR3 carries no conserved terminal phenylalanine or tryptophan, so it likely arises from a read error. The CDR3 loop reads CAWSVKGPTGELFS. The CDR3 bases are TGTGCCTGGAGTGTAAAGGGACCCACCGGGGAGCTGTTTTCT. This chain joins TRBV30 and TRBJ2-2; the D gene could be TRBD1 or TRBD2 (5 bases each). The V end lost 0 bases, the J end lost 4 bases, and 9 bases lay between the germline ends. CDR3 length: 14 amino acids. Germline V gene sequence: CDR1 GTSNPN, CDR2 SVGIG (reference sequence).

This clone was found a few times. J is TRBJ2-1 and V is TRBV2; D unclear. The V gene's germline CDR1 is SNHLY and CDR2 FYNNEI. The V gene lost 6 bases and the J gene lost 3 bases, with 18 bases spanning the gap. The CDR3 consists of 16 residues. The CDR3 nucleotides read TGTGCCAGCAGGGGGAAACTGTTGGTGGACTACAATGAGCAGTTCTTC. Translating gives CASRGKLLVDYNEQFF.

The V gene is TRBV7-8, the J gene TRBJ2-3, with 8 bases matching TRBD2. With 5 bases clipped from V and 6 bases from J, the junction kept 16 bases outside the gene matches. The CDR3 sequence is 17 residues long. Germline V lookup: CDR1 SGHVS, CDR2 FQNEAQ. CDR3 nucleotides: TGTGCCAGCAGCGCCATTTATAGCGGGAACCAGATTGATACGCAGTATTTT. Translated, it gives CASSAIYSGNQIDTQYF.

The chain recombines TRBV5-1 with TRBJ2-5; D gene uncertain. Per germline, CDR1 SGHRS and CDR2 YFSETQ. The V and J ends lost 5 bases and 1 base respectively, with 15 bases between them. The CDR3 spans 15 residues. Here the CDR3 reads CASRGSLQIQETQYF. For the CDR3, the DNA is TGCGCCAGCAGAGGAAGTTTACAAATCCAAGAGACCCAGTACTTC.

V usage is TRBV6-5 and J usage is TRBJ1-5, with TRBD1 matching over 9 bases. This CDR3 has 15 amino acids. V shed 6 bases and J 7 bases; nucleotides not matched to a gene: 10. Germline CDR1 and CDR2: MNHEY and SVGAGI. Here the CDR3 DNA reads TGTGCCAGCAGACCAGGACAGGGGTTTAGACAGCCCCAGCATTTT. Its translation: CASRPGQGFRQPQHF.

This sequence joins TRBV6-5 and TRBJ1-2; tentative D call: TRBD1 (5 bases). V was cut by 1 base and J by 7 bases, with 13 bases left in between. The germline gives CDR1 MNHEY, CDR2 SVGAGI. The CDR3 consists of 14 residues. The CDR3 region has the DNA TGTGCCAGCAGTTACTTATCGTCAGGGTCTGGCTACACCTTC. Translating gives CASSYLSSGSGYTF.

The chain carries TRBV20-1 and TRBJ2-5; no clear D. The ends were cut back, 5 bases at V and 7 bases at J, with 11 bases in the middle. The CDR3 runs 11 residues. CDR1 is DFQATT, CDR2 SNEGSKA, per germline (reference sequence). CDR3 nucleotides: TGCAGTGCTCCGGACGTAGGGACCCAGTACTTC. This encodes CSAPDVGTQYF.

This CDR3 reads CASSRSTSVGSSYNEQFF. CDR3 coding DNA: TGTGCCAGCAGTCGCTCGACTAGCGTGGGAAGCTCCTACAATGAGCAGTTCTTC. The V call is TRBV11-3, the J call TRBJ2-1; 8 bases match TRBD2. The CDR3 covers 18 residues. V gave up 6 bases and J gave up 0 bases; unmatched junction bases: 13. Germline CDR1 reads SGHNT; CDR2 reads YENEEA.

The chain employs TRBV15 and TRBJ1-2; 8 positions agree with TRBD1. Germline CDR1 is LNHNV and CDR2 is YYDKDF (reference sequence). With 2 bases clipped from V and 6 bases from J, the junction kept 2 bases outside the gene matches. The CDR3 totals 13 residues. The CDR3 bases are TGTGCCACCAGCAGACAGGGGGCGCATGGCTACACCTTC. Its protein product is CATSRQGAHGYTF.

This clone was detected once. The chain links TRBV4-1 to TRBJ2-1, with 9 nucleotides matching TRBD2. From germline, CDR1 is MGHRA and CDR2 YSYEKL. CDR3 length: 13 residues. Germline trimming cut 6 bases from V and 6 bases from J; bases unmatched to any gene: 3. CDR3 nucleotides: TGCGCCAGCAGGCGGGAGGGAAGCAATGAGCAGTTCTTC. Amino acid sequence: CASRREGSNEQFF.

This clone occurred once. This chain joins TRBV29-1 and TRBJ1-2, with D perhaps TRBD1 (6 bases). The CDR3 has 16 amino acids. Trimming cost V 0 bases and J 4 bases, with 18 bases left between them. CDR1 is SQVTM and CDR2 is ANQGSEA in the germline V gene. The CDR3, as DNA: TGCAGCGTTGAAGAAATGAGGACAGCGAGCTCCTATGGCTACACCTTC. It translates to CSVEEMRTASSYGYTF.

V gene TRBV19 combines with J gene TRBJ2-7; D perhaps matches TRBD2 (5 bases). Deletions cut 1 base from V and 2 bases from J, with 12 bases between. This CDR3 contains 15 residues. Germline CDR1 is LNHDA and CDR2 is SQIVND (reference sequence). The CDR3 sequence is CASSIGGEKAYEQYF. The CDR3 region has the DNA TGTGCCAGTAGTATAGGTGGGGAGAAGGCCTACGAGCAGTACTTC.

The genes are TRBV2 and TRBJ2-1; D may be TRBD1 (6 bases). CDR3 length equals 15 residues. Trimming took 8 bases from V and 5 from J, leaving 19 bases between them. Germline assignment: CDR1 SNHLY and CDR2 FYNNEI. The CDR3 DNA follows: TGTGCCAGCTGTCTTACCCGGACAGAGAACAATGAGCAGTTCTTC. It translates to CASCLTRTENNEQFF.

The chain has TRBV7-8 and TRBJ2-7, with D possibly being TRBD1 or TRBD2 (5 bases each). This CDR3 region has 14 residues. Looked up from germline, CDR1 is SGHVS and CDR2 is FQNEAQ. The V end lost 5 bases, the J end lost 6 bases, and 17 bases lay between the germline ends. CDR3 coding DNA: TGTGCCAGCAGCCCAATCTGGGGGTCCCCCGAGCAGTACTTC. Protein product: CASSPIWGSPEQYF.

This clone was observed a few times. The chain joins TRBV7-6 to TRBJ1-5; D unresolved. This CDR3 region has 13 residues. The V end lost 5 bases, the J end lost 9 bases, and 14 bases lay between the germline ends. Germline V CDR1 and CDR2: SGHVS, FNYEAQ. The CDR3 spells CASSPGSGLPQHF. The CDR3 bases are TGTGCCAGCAGCCCAGGATCAGGTCTGCCCCAGCATTTT. Full variable domain (remainder filled in from reference TRBV7-6 and TRBJ1-5): GAGVSQSPRYKVTKRGQDVALRCDPISGHVSLYWYRQALGQGPEFLTYFNYEAQQDKSGLPNDRFSAERPEGSISTLTIQRTEQRDSAMYRCASSPGSGLPQHFGDGTRLSIL.

This chain joins TRBV4-2 and TRBJ1-3; 9 bases match TRBD1. Germline values: CDR1 LGHNA, CDR2 YNFKEQ. There are 15 residues in the CDR3. Trimming removed 4 bases from V and 0 bases from J; junction bases left unmatched: 1. The chain's CDR3 is CASSRDRASGNTIYF. The CDR3 nucleotides read TGTGCCAGCAGCCGGGACAGGGCCTCTGGAAACACCATATATTTT.

This chain uses TRBV7-9 with TRBJ1-1, with no clear D. This CDR3 has 14 residues. Germline CDR1 and CDR2: SEHNR and FQNEAQ (reference sequence). V was clipped by 1 base and J by 2 bases, with 8 bases between them. CDR3 amino acids: CASSLGRLNTEAFF. The CDR3 DNA sequence: TGTGCCAGCAGCTTAGGCAGGCTTAACACTGAAGCTTTCTTT.

This chain joins TRBV5-5 and TRBJ1-1; 7 positions agree with TRBD1. J was trimmed by 4 bases and V by 3 bases; bases with no gene match: 6. The CDR3 loop spans 14 amino acids. Germline-derived CDR1 and CDR2 are SGHKS and YYEKEE (reference sequence). The CDR3 spells CASSSFRGGTEAFF. The CDR3 nucleotides read TGTGCCAGCAGCTCTTTCAGGGGGGGCACTGAAGCTTTCTTT.